Below, one T cell receptor (beta chain) is given with its context. The CDR3 runs 13 residues. The V end lost 3 bases, the J end lost 2 bases, and 8 bases lay between the germline ends. In germline, CDR1 is SGDLS, CDR2 YYNGEE. Profiled with immunoSEQ multiplex PCR; TCRdb holds only in-frame clones, not every one. This table holds approximately 220,000 clones, 85% to 90% found once. These data come from a study of blood T cell repertoires in COVID-19. Material: PBMCs or T cells enriched from blood (not recorded which). The source is a young woman in a cohort exposed to, infected with or recovered from COVID-19 (not recorded which). The chain uses TRBV9 and TRBJ1-1, with D perhaps matching TRBD1 (5 bases). The CDR3 sequence is CASSEGINTEAFF. The CDR3 coding sequence is TGTGCCAGCAGCGAGGGGATCAACACTGAAGCTTTCTTT. Drawing the rest from reference TRBV9 and TRBJ1-1, the complete variable domain is DSGVTQTPKHLITATGQRVTLRCSPRSGDLSVYWYQQSLDQGLQFLIQYYNGEERAKGNILERFSAQQFPDLHSELNLSSLELGDSALYFCASSEGINTEAFFGQGTRLTVV.